These 26 T cell receptor beta chains were sequenced from one sample in a study of blood T cell repertoires in COVID-19. Only in-frame clones appear in the TCRdb table, and some are missing; sequencing was by immunoSEQ multiplex PCR. This repertoire shows around 150,000 clones, roughly 82% found once; its top ten account for under 2.5%. The sequenced sample consisted of peripheral blood. The receptor set was obtained from a man in his sixties or seventies with acute or convalescent COVID-19.

This chain connects TRBV6-5 to TRBJ2-3; 8 bases map to TRBD2. The V gene's germline CDR1 is MNHEY and CDR2 SVGAGI. Trimming cost V 4 bases and J 6 bases; bases outside gene matches: 9. CDR3 size: 15 residues. CDR3 protein: CASSSGTRDVDTQYF. Here the CDR3 DNA reads TGTGCCAGCAGTTCCGGGACTAGGGACGTGGATACGCAGTATTTT.

This chain uses TRBV7-9 with TRBJ1-4; D possibly corresponds to TRBD1 (5 bases). The CDR3 length is 15 residues. Germline V CDR1 and CDR2: SEHNR, FQNEAQ (reference sequence). V was cut by 5 bases and J by 8 bases, with 18 bases left in between. The CDR3 is CASSPPWGDWEKLFF. The CDR3 bases are TGTGCCAGCAGCCCCCCGTGGGGGGATTGGGAAAAACTGTTTTTT. Supplemented by reference TRBV7-9 and TRBJ1-4, the full variable domain reads DTGVSQNPRHKITKRGQNVTFRCDPISEHNRLYWYRQTLGQGPEFLTYFQNEAQLEKSRLLSDRFSAERPKGSFSTLEIQRTEQGDSAMYLCASSPPWGDWEKLFFGSGTQLSVL.

The chain combines TRBV13 with TRBJ1-2; D is uncertain. Deletions cut 5 bases from V and 4 bases from J, with 17 bases between. Germline V CDR1 and CDR2: PRHDT, FYEKMQ (reference sequence). The CDR3 is 15 amino acids. Written as DNA, the CDR3 is TGTGCCAGCAGCCTACGACAATCACATACCTATGGCTACACCTTC. Translating gives CASSLRQSHTYGYTF.

V usage is TRBV6-5 and J usage is TRBJ1-1; D not resolved. CDR1 is MNHEY, CDR2 SVGAGI, per germline. V was pared by 0 bases and J by 2 bases, with 7 bases between. The CDR3 sequence is 14 residues long. CDR3 region: CASSYSLRNTEAFF. DNA of the CDR3: TGTGCCAGCAGTTACTCGCTCAGAAACACTGAAGCTTTCTTT.

The chain joins TRBV6-5 to TRBJ2-1; possible D gene TRBD2, 6 bases. V was cut by 7 bases and J by 7 bases, with 17 bases left in between. This CDR3 is built from 14 residues. CDR1 is MNHEY, CDR2 SVGAGI, per germline. The CDR3 nucleotides are TGTGCCAGCACCGACCCCGGGGGACGTAATGAGCAGTTCTTC. Its protein product is CASTDPGGRNEQFF.

The J gene is TRBJ2-5, the V gene TRBV5-4, with 8 bases fitting TRBD1. Germline V CDR1 and CDR2: SGHNT, YYREEE (reference sequence). Trimming took 2 bases from V and 1 from J; bases not matched to a gene: 4. The CDR3 totals 15 residues. The CDR3 region has the DNA TGTGCCAGCAGCTTTGACAGGGGATTCCAAGAGACCCAGTACTTC. This codes for CASSFDRGFQETQYF.

V and J are TRBV28 and TRBJ2-3; a weak D match, TRBD2 (6 bases). Trimming shortened V by 2 bases and J by 4 bases, and 13 bases separated the two germline ends. The V gene's germline CDR1 is MDHEN and CDR2 SYDVKM. This CDR3 has 15 amino acids. CDR3 nucleotides: TGTGCCAGCAGTTTACTAGCGCAGAAAGCAGATACGCAGTATTTT. Translating it yields CASSLLAQKADTQYF.

The CDR3 loop is CASSLSGRASYEQYF. Written as DNA, the CDR3 is TGTGCCAGCAGCTTATCGGGCAGGGCCTCCTACGAGCAGTACTTC. This chain joins TRBV7-2 and TRBJ2-7; possible D gene TRBD1, 5 bases. The CDR3 loop spans 15 amino acids. Germline values: CDR1 SGHTA, CDR2 FQGNSA. Trimming left V 2 bases short and J 0 bases short, with 11 bases between.

This clone was seen a single time. The chain couples TRBV3-1 (or the pseudogene TRBV3-2) to TRBJ2-3; 8 bases are a match to TRBD1. The V gene's germline CDR1 is LGHDT and CDR2 YNNKEL (reference sequence). The CDR3 is 15 residues long. The V gene end was trimmed by 1 base and the J gene end by 1 base; junction bases not matched to a gene: 1. CDR3 sequence: CASSQATGGTDTQYF. In DNA form, the CDR3 reads TGTGCCAGCAGCCAAGCGACAGGGGGCACAGATACGCAGTATTTT.

The rearrangement uses TRBV5-4 and TRBJ1-1; D is undetermined. V dropped 0 bases and J dropped 4 bases, with 7 bases sitting between them. Germline V CDR1 and CDR2: SGHNT, YYREEE (reference sequence). The CDR3 loop spans 13 amino acids. The CDR3 nucleotides are TGTGCCAGCAGCTTGGATAGAGTCACTGAAGCTTTCTTT. This encodes CASSLDRVTEAFF.

This clone was seen a handful of times. The V call is TRBV28, the J call TRBJ1-2, with 7 positions matching TRBD1. CDR1 and CDR2 (germline): MDHEN, SYDVKM. The CDR3 is made up of 13 amino acids. Losses at the gene ends were 5 bases for V and 8 bases for J; bases not matched to a gene: 8. The chain's CDR3 is CASSLRGRRGYTF. The CDR3 nucleotides are TGTGCCAGCAGTCTTAGGGGGCGCCGGGGCTACACCTTC.

Points on this clone: Compared with germline, one end of the junction differs, possibly owing to a read error. The chain is built from TRBV6-6 and TRBJ1-6; 7 nucleotides agree with TRBD1. Germline V gene data show CDR1 as MNHNY and CDR2 as SVGAGI (reference sequence). The CDR3 extends over 13 amino acids. CDR3 sequence: CASSYGGDGQVNF. For the CDR3, the DNA is TGTGCCAGCAGTTATGGTGGGGACGGACAGGTTAACTTT.

The chain combines TRBV28 with TRBJ1-2, with D perhaps matching TRBD1 (5 bases). The V gene lost 7 bases and the J gene lost 2 bases, with 5 bases spanning the gap. The CDR3 loop spans 11 amino acids. CDR1 and CDR2 from the germline V gene are MDHEN and SYDVKM. The CDR3 here is CASNRNYGYTF. For the CDR3, the DNA is TGTGCCAGCAACAGGAACTATGGCTACACCTTC.

For this clone: This sample also contains other DNA sequences that code for the same CDR3. The chain joins TRBV4-1 to TRBJ2-5, with D perhaps TRBD2 (5 bases). The V and J ends lost 4 bases and 5 bases respectively, with 11 bases between them. The CDR3 covers 13 residues. CDR1 and CDR2 from the germline V gene are MGHRA and YSYEKL. CDR3 DNA: TGCGCCAGCAGCCGAGGGCCCAGGGAGACCCAGTACTTC. Protein product: CASSRGPRETQYF.

CDR3 sequence: CAISRGGETALQFF. Here the CDR3 DNA reads TGTGCCATCAGTAGGGGGGGAGAAACCGCCCTGCAGTTCTTC. The chain employs TRBV10-3 and TRBJ2-1; TRBD2 is a possible D gene (7 bases). The CDR3 extends over 14 amino acids. V lost 5 bases and J lost 12, with 20 bases in between. CDR1 and CDR2 from the germline V gene are ENHRY and SYGVKD.

This sequence joins TRBV11-3 and TRBJ2-5; TRBD1 matches 8 bases. The CDR3 loop spans 16 amino acids. After removal of 5 bases from V and 5 bases from J, the junction contained 13 bases not matched to a gene. Germline loops: CDR1 SGHNT, CDR2 YENEEA. As DNA, the CDR3 is TGTGCCAGCAGCCCCAGAGGGTCAGGGGGCTTGGAGACCCAGTACTTC. This translates into CASSPRGSGGLETQYF.

The genes are TRBV4-2 and TRBJ1-5, with a weak D call TRBD1 (5 bases). Germline-derived CDR1 and CDR2 are LGHNA and YNFKEQ. Trimming pared 1 base from V and 2 bases from J, leaving 9 bases between. The CDR3 totals 15 residues. In DNA, the CDR3 is TGTGCCAGCAGCCAAGCTACAGGCGGCAATCAGCCCCAGCATTTT. Its protein is CASSQATGGNQPQHF.

This clone was detected once. The V gene is TRBV7-6, the J gene TRBJ2-2, with 7 bases identical to TRBD1. Germline assignment: CDR1 SGHVS and CDR2 FNYEAQ. This CDR3 comprises 15 residues. Losses at the gene ends were 5 bases for V and 4 bases for J; bases not matched to a gene: 7. CDR3 coding DNA: TGTGCCAGCAGCCGGGACAGAGGGGCCACCGGGGAGCTGTTTTTT. Its translation is CASSRDRGATGELFF.

The CDR3: CAISEAGNTGELFF. The CDR3, as DNA: TGTGCCATCAGTGAGGCAGGGAACACCGGGGAGCTGTTTTTT. The V call is TRBV10-3, the J call TRBJ2-2; D is ambiguous. V gave up 2 bases and J gave up 1 base, with 5 bases separating them. Looked up from germline, CDR1 is ENHRY and CDR2 is SYGVKD. The CDR3 length is 14 residues.

This chain connects TRBV4-1 to TRBJ1-6; a weak D match, TRBD1 (5 bases). V dropped 3 bases and J dropped 7 bases, with 19 bases sitting between them. CDR3 size: 17 residues. Germline V CDR1 and CDR2: MGHRA, YSYEKL. The chain's CDR3 is CASSHPRGEGGNSPLHF. Here the CDR3 DNA reads TGCGCCAGCAGCCACCCCAGAGGGGAGGGAGGGAATTCACCCCTCCACTTT.

The chain combines TRBV5-1 with TRBJ1-5; D possibly corresponds to TRBD1 (6 bases). The ends were cut back, 2 bases at V and 6 bases at J, with 27 bases in the middle. The germline V gene has CDR1 SGHRS and CDR2 YFSETQ. The length of the CDR3 is 19 residues. The CDR3 region is CASSLVGGAGPRSGQPQHF. In DNA, the CDR3 is TGCGCCAGCAGCTTAGTGGGGGGGGCGGGGCCACGAAGCGGTCAGCCCCAGCATTTT.

The rearrangement joins TRBV14 to TRBJ1-1; TRBD1 is a possible D gene (6 bases). V lost 4 bases and J 6 bases, leaving 18 bases between the germline ends. The V gene's germline CDR1 is SGHDN and CDR2 FVKESK. The CDR3 has 15 residues. This CDR3 is CASSPPGRGRSEAFF. For the CDR3, the DNA is TGTGCCAGCAGCCCACCGGGGCGGGGGCGATCTGAAGCTTTCTTT.

This rearrangement joins TRBV5-4 to TRBJ2-3; 7 bases fit TRBD1. Germline values: CDR1 SGHNT, CDR2 YYREEE (reference sequence). This CDR3 is 13 amino acids long. Unmatched junction bases numbered 14, after V lost 4 bases and J lost 15 bases. CDR3 loop: CASSPPDRASQYF. CDR3 nucleotide sequence: TGTGCCAGCAGCCCCCCCGACAGGGCGAGCCAATATTTT. The variable domain in full, with the rest retrieved from reference TRBV5-4 and TRBJ2-3, is ETGVTQSPTHLIKTRGQQVTLRCSSQSGHNTVSWYQQALGQGPQFIFQYYREEENGRGNFPPRFSGLQFPNYSSELNVNALELDDSALYLCASSPPDRASQYFGPGTRLTVL.

The chain uses TRBV3-1 (or the pseudogene TRBV3-2) and TRBJ2-5, with 8 bases matching TRBD2. This CDR3 is 15 amino acids long. Per the germline V gene, CDR1 is LGHDT and CDR2 is YNNKEL (reference sequence). V shed 8 bases and J 6 bases; nucleotides not matched to a gene: 14. CDR3 residues: CASAQAGEGMKTQYF. The CDR3 DNA follows: TGTGCCAGCGCGCAAGCGGGAGAGGGGATGAAGACCCAGTACTTC.

V is TRBV3-1 (or the pseudogene TRBV3-2) and J is TRBJ2-2; D is ambiguous. Trimming removed 3 bases from V and 4 bases from J, with 9 bases in between. The V gene's germline CDR1 is LGHDT and CDR2 YNNKEL (reference sequence). This CDR3 contains 14 residues. The DNA of the CDR3 is TGTGCCAGCAGCCAGGCCCCGGGCACCGGGGAGCTGTTTTTT. This encodes CASSQAPGTGELFF.

The chain joins TRBV24-1 to TRBJ2-3, with unresolved D. The V gene's germline CDR1 is KGHDR and CDR2 SFDVKD. V was pared by 3 bases and J by 1 base, with 10 bases between. This CDR3 region has 15 residues. The CDR3 DNA reads as TGTGCCACCAGTGATCATGGCGGAGGCACAGATACGCAGTATTTT. It encodes CATSDHGGGTDTQYF.